The entry below gives a single T cell receptor (beta chain) sequence along with its context. Its antigen is unidentified. This entry is derived from a study of blood T cells in healthy people across ages. Alongside a J-beta primer mix, a sample-barcoded 5' primer served in a second PCR lasting 7 to 11 cycles. TCRdb analysed the 5' RACE reads with MiXCR anew, one entry per CDR3 protein. The sample consists of some 800,000 distinct CDR3 sequences, approximately 25% of them appearing once. Germline-derived CDR1 and CDR2 are SGDLS and YYNGEE. With 1 base removed from V and 7 bases from J, the gap between germline ends came to 12 bases. This CDR3 spans 14 amino acids. Study outcomes and limitations: Unsorted PBMC input precluded a conclusive naive versus antigen-experienced comparison.

The data were also submitted as part of a second study, on T cells of mothers and their children. That report notes: Regardless of relatedness, pairs show thymic selection shaping TCR recombination output in a similar manner. Slightly higher overlap, not significant, was seen in related mother-child pairs than in unrelated pairs.

The chain recombines TRBV9 with TRBJ2-1, with a possible D match to TRBD1 (5 bases). The TCR was taken from a boy aged 5-17 years in good health. The sequenced sample consisted of blood. CDR3 in DNA: TGTGCCAGCAGCGTAAGACCAGGGCTAAATGAGCAGTTCTTC. Amino acids: CASSVRPGLNEQFF. Supplemented by reference TRBV9 and TRBJ2-1, the full variable domain reads DSGVTQTPKHLITATGQRVTLRCSPRSGDLSVYWYQQSLDQGLQFLIQYYNGEERAKGNILERFSAQQFPDLHSELNLSSLELGDSALYFCASSVRPGLNEQFFGPGTRLTVL.